A single sample is the source of the 7 T cell receptor beta chains below, sequenced in a study of cytomegalovirus exposure and HLA in healthy donors. The primer mix had 60 Vbeta and 13 Jbeta primers. TCRdb's copy holds only in-frame clones and misses some; the assay was immunoSEQ multiplex PCR. This sample yields approximately 130,000 clones, of which roughly 79% are seen a single time; around 1.8% belongs to the top ten. Sequencing input: PBMCs. These receptors were obtained from a woman in her fifties or sixties in good health and CMV-seronegative.

V and J are TRBV7-2 and TRBJ2-2; 7 bases match TRBD1. With V trimmed by 2 bases and J by 4 bases, 10 bases remained unmatched. Germline CDR1 and CDR2: SGHTA and FQGNSA. This CDR3 is 17 amino acids long. The CDR3: CASSLTATGYPTGELFF. Here the CDR3 DNA reads TGTGCCAGCAGCTTAACCGCGACAGGGTACCCCACCGGGGAGCTGTTTTTT.

This chain links TRBV5-4 with TRBJ2-3, with no clear D. In germline, CDR1 is SGHNT, CDR2 YYREEE (reference sequence). The CDR3 extends over 14 amino acids. V was pared by 4 bases and J by 6 bases, with 15 bases between. The chain's CDR3 is CASSRDHIRDTQYF. The CDR3 nucleotides read TGTGCCAGCAGCCGAGATCATATCCGCGATACGCAGTATTTT.

The V call is TRBV7-3, the J call TRBJ2-1; 7 bases align to TRBD1. After removal of 3 bases from V and 7 bases from J, the junction contained 6 bases not matched to a gene. Germline CDR1 SGHTA, CDR2 FQGTGA. The CDR3 contains 14 residues. The CDR3 DNA sequence: TGTGCCAGCAGCTTGGGCAGGGGGTCGAATGAGCAGTTCTTC. As protein: CASSLGRGSNEQFF. The full variable domain, rest sourced from reference TRBV7-3 and TRBJ2-1, is GAGVSQTPSNKVTEKGKYVELRCDPISGHTALYWYRQSLGQGPEFLIYFQGTGAADDSGLPNDRFFAVRPEGSVSTLKIQRTERGDSAVYLCASSLGRGSNEQFFGPGTRLTVL.

This sequence joins TRBV19 and TRBJ2-1, with TRBD2 matching 7 bases. The CDR3 loop spans 15 amino acids. The germline V gene has CDR1 LNHDA and CDR2 SQIVND (reference sequence). Unmatched junction bases numbered 6, after V lost 5 bases and J lost 2 bases. CDR3 nucleotides: TGTGCCAGTAGTGCGCTGGGGACTACCTACAATGAGCAGTTCTTC. Translated: CASSALGTTYNEQFF. The whole variable domain, remainder taken from reference TRBV19 and TRBJ2-1, is DGGITQSPKYLFRKEGQNVTLSCEQNLNHDAMYWYRQDPGQGLRLIYYSQIVNDFQKGDIAEGYSVSREKKESFPLTVTSAQKNPTAFYLCASSALGTTYNEQFFGPGTRLTVL.

The CDR3 sequence is CASSFTDSRSGNTIYF. The CDR3 coding sequence is TGTGCCAGCAGTTTTACGGACAGCAGGTCTGGAAACACCATATATTTT. J is TRBJ1-3 and V is TRBV28; possibly TRBD1 for D (6 bases). The CDR3 has 16 residues. V lost 3 bases to trimming and J lost 1 base, with 13 bases between them. Germline CDR1 and CDR2: MDHEN and SYDVKM.

This clone was observed a single time. This chain connects TRBV7-2 to TRBJ1-3; the D is unclear. The CDR3 contains 15 residues. Germline CDR1 is SGHTA and CDR2 is FQGNSA. Trimming pared 5 bases from V and 0 bases from J, leaving 11 bases between. CDR3 DNA: TGTGCCAGCAGCCCATCAGATTTCTCTGGAAACACCATATATTTT. Its protein product is CASSPSDFSGNTIYF.

The chain recombines TRBV21-1 with TRBJ1-2; the tabulated D call, TRBD1, remains unverified against the DNA. TRBV21-1 is a pseudogene segment. CDR3 length equals 17 residues. DNA for the CDR3: TGTGCCAGCAGCTCGCGGGACAGGAGCCAGTTGAACTATGGCTACACCTTC. Protein: CASSSRDRSQLNYGYTF.